This T cell receptor beta chain was obtained from a study of T cell changes during pregnancy in multiple sclerosis. V was trimmed by 4 bases and J by 2 bases, leaving 19 bases between them. The CDR3 is made up of 17 amino acids. CDR1 is MRHNA, CDR2 SNTAGT, per germline. TCRdb keeps only in-frame clones here, not all; method: immunoSEQ multiplex PCR. The sample yields 35,000 or so clones, more than 75% seen once. This TCR derives from a female donor with multiple sclerosis, enrolled in a pregnancy study. Material: CD4+ T cells from peripheral blood mononuclear cells, obtained in the first trimester of pregnancy. The chain joins TRBV6-4 to TRBJ2-3, with D perhaps TRBD2 (6 bases). The CDR3 protein is CASSAPSPGLYTDTQYF. The CDR3 bases are TGTGCCAGCAGTGCCCCGAGTCCGGGACTTTACACAGATACGCAGTATTTT.